This T cell receptor (beta chain) was documented in a study of cytomegalovirus exposure and HLA in healthy donors. The study's findings and limits: There was a cluster of highly shared sequence variants that was likely a sequencing artifact. Reports credit the classifier with highly specific, highly sensitive diagnosis of cytomegalovirus status. Apparent HLA restriction characterized most CMV-associated TCR beta chains in a later analysis.

The PCR used 60 Vbeta and 13 Jbeta primers. Assay: immunoSEQ multiplex PCR; the TCRdb copy retains only in-frame clones and omits some. Of 110,000 or so clones in the sample, roughly 70% were seen once. Note on this clone: The antigen remains undetermined.

This clonotype was sampled from a woman in her thirties or forties in good health and CMV-seropositive. Sequencing was carried out using PBMCs.

CDR3 residues: CASSLVGQTNEQFF. The CDR3 region has the DNA TGTGCCAGCAGCTTAGTGGGACAGACCAATGAGCAGTTCTTC. The V call is TRBV7-2, the J call TRBJ2-1; 7 bases align to TRBD1. Looked up from germline, CDR1 is SGHTA and CDR2 is FQGNSA. Trimming cost V 1 base and J 6 bases; bases outside gene matches: 3. The CDR3 sequence is 14 residues long.